This TCR beta chain was sequenced for a study of blood T cell repertoires in COVID-19 (dated by TCRdb to the early 2020s). With regard to the full study: Samples from collaborators originated in the United States, Italy and Spain and spanned both the acute and convalescent phases of COVID-19. The material from the prospective study consisted of cDNA or gDNA derived from T cells, B-cell-depleted T cells, or PBMCs. The samples were drawn from two sources: the first 160 participants of the ongoing ImmuneRACE study, and approximately 1,300 subjects contributed by 6 global collaborators. Where available, HLA class I and class II types were taken from metadata supplied by the sample provider and were not determined by assay-based typing. The repertoires were released in a freely available public database meant as a resource for research on the immune response to SARS-CoV-2. A de-identified subject ID, COVID-19 status, age in years and sex were almost always included in the sample metadata. Deeply sampled blood TCRbeta repertoires from subjects exposed to, actively infected with, or recovered from COVID-19 were included in the dataset.

The collaborating institutions used their own protocols to collect whole blood in K2EDTA tubes. For TCRbeta analysis, collaborators shipped samples in one of three forms: frozen whole blood, isolated PBMCs, or DNA extracted from either of those sample types. TCRbeta CDR3 regions were amplified from genomic DNA using the immunoSEQ Assay, a bias-controlled multiplex PCR. The published analysis was carried out like this. The number of nucleated cells in each sample was estimated by amplification of reference gene primers within the assay. To quantify the absolute abundance of each unique TCRbeta CDR3 rearrangement, sequence reads were collapsed and filtered. For each sample, productive Simpson clonality was calculated as the square root of Simpson's diversity index across productive rearrangements. As stored in TCRdb, this immuneACCESS dataset retains in-frame rearrangements with V and J assigned. A fraction of the clones does not appear; measured against another copy, unresolved V genes explain less than half of the discrepancy, and the remainder lacks a known reason. The V and J calls and the clone size are those of that table, but D and trimming were determined from the DNA. The sample has 75,000 to 80,000 clones on record, approximately 80% of them singletons. In total, the top ten clones hold approximately 20% of the sample.

In the case of this clone: Its antigen is currently not known. The input lacks base qualities; no much larger clone sits a single base away.

From a lookup of the germline V gene (reference sequence), CDR1 and CDR2 are LGHDT and YNNKEL. Unmatched junction bases come to 6, with V trimmed by 3 bases and J by 0 bases. Inclusive of the bounding cysteine and phenylalanine, the CDR3 is 16 residues long. The kept DNA is CDR3 alone, 48 bases in frame from the first base. The investigation overall reported the following: The amount of clinical and demographic metadata varied by source and participant and was provided uncurated.

Sequencing was carried out using peripheral blood. This TCR came from an older woman with acute or convalescent COVID-19. The rearranged segments are TRBV3-1 (or the pseudogene TRBV3-2) and TRBJ2-5; 8 central nucleotides agree with TRBD1. The nucleotide sequence reads TGTGCCAGCAGCCATCACAGGGGGACGTACCAAGAGACCCAGTACTTC. This translates into CASSHHRGTYQETQYF.